One sample yielded the 27 T cell receptor beta chains listed below, sequenced in a study of cytomegalovirus exposure and HLA in healthy donors. The PCR ran on 60 Vbeta and 13 Jbeta primers. Assay: immunoSEQ multiplex PCR; the TCRdb copy retains only in-frame clones and omits some. This sample has approximately 160,000 clones, with 75% found just once. The specimen sequenced was PBMCs. The receptor source for this set is a woman aged 50 to 60 in good health and CMV-seropositive.

This chain connects TRBV9 to TRBJ1-2, with D perhaps matching TRBD1 (5 bases). Germline V gene lookup returns CDR1 SGDLS and CDR2 YYNGEE. V was shortened by 4 bases and J by 2 bases, with 9 bases between the two germline ends. The CDR3 is made up of 13 amino acids. CDR3 amino acids: CASSLDRNYGYTF. In DNA, the CDR3 is TGTGCCAGCAGCCTCGACAGAAACTATGGCTACACCTTC. Looking up the rest from reference TRBV9 and TRBJ1-2 gives the full variable domain: DSGVTQTPKHLITATGQRVTLRCSPRSGDLSVYWYQQSLDQGLQFLIQYYNGEERAKGNILERFSAQQFPDLHSELNLSSLELGDSALYFCASSLDRNYGYTFGSGTRLTVV.

V is TRBV13 and J is TRBJ2-1, with D possibly matching TRBD2 (6 bases). CDR3 length: 15 residues. V was shortened by 0 bases and J by 0 bases, with 6 bases between the two germline ends. From germline, CDR1 is PRHDT and CDR2 FYEKMQ (reference sequence). CDR3 nucleotide sequence: TGTGCCAGCAGCTTAGGGGGGGGCTCCTACAATGAGCAGTTCTTC. Translated, it gives CASSLGGGSYNEQFF.

The chain is built from TRBV2 and TRBJ2-5; tentatively, D is TRBD1 (6 bases). Germline-derived CDR1 and CDR2 are SNHLY and FYNNEI. Trimming cost V 4 bases and J 4 bases, with 7 bases left between them. The CDR3 is made up of 12 amino acids. The CDR3 is CASSAGAETQYF. CDR3 DNA sequence: TGTGCCAGCAGTGCAGGGGCAGAGACCCAGTACTTC.

This chain uses TRBV5-1 with TRBJ2-1; 9 bases are a match to TRBD2. The CDR3 contains 15 residues. Trimming removed 0 bases from V and 7 bases from J; junction bases left unmatched: 5. Germline values: CDR1 SGHRS, CDR2 YFSETQ. The chain's CDR3 is CASSLVPSGENEQFF. CDR3 bases: TGCGCCAGCAGCTTGGTGCCTAGCGGGGAAAATGAGCAGTTCTTC. Drawing the rest from reference TRBV5-1 and TRBJ2-1, the complete variable domain is KAGVTQTPRYLIKTRGQQVTLSCSPISGHRSVSWYQQTPGQGLQFLFEYFSETQRNKGNFPGRFSGRQFSNSRSEMNVSTLELGDSALYLCASSLVPSGENEQFFGPGTRLTVL.

The rearrangement links TRBV6-1 to TRBJ1-2; D gene uncertain. Germline-derived CDR1 and CDR2 are MNHNS and SASEGT. Between the trimmed V and J ends, which lost 8 bases and 5 bases, there was a span of 18 bases. The length of the CDR3 is 14 residues. In nucleotides, the CDR3 is TGTGCCAGCCGACCCGGTAGACTCGGGTATGGCTACACCTTC. Its protein product is CASRPGRLGYGYTF.

This chain links TRBV27 with TRBJ2-7, with D maybe TRBD1 (5 bases). Trimming removed 6 bases at V and 2 bases at J, with 11 bases between. The germline V gene encodes CDR1 MNHEY and CDR2 SMNVEV (reference sequence). CDR3 length equals 13 residues. CDR3: CASRETATYEQYF. CDR3 coding DNA: TGTGCCAGCAGGGAGACAGCGACCTACGAGCAGTACTTC.

The chain employs TRBV10-2 and TRBJ1-2, with a possible D match to TRBD1 (5 bases). The germline gives CDR1 WSHSY, CDR2 SAAADI. This CDR3 has 14 amino acids. V was pared by 4 bases and J by 8 bases, with 17 bases between. CDR3 coding DNA: TGCGCCAGCAGTGGTCCGGACAACCACCCAGGCTACACCTTC. Its protein is CASSGPDNHPGYTF.

The rearrangement links TRBV5-4 to TRBJ1-2; 10 bases line up with TRBD1. Unmatched junction bases numbered 15, after V lost 4 bases and J lost 0 bases. This CDR3 spans 19 amino acids. The germline V gene has CDR1 SGHNT and CDR2 YYREEE (reference sequence). CDR3 sequence reads: CASSPTGTGVTKANYGYTF. CDR3 sequence (DNA): TGTGCCAGCAGCCCGACCGGGACAGGGGTCACAAAAGCTAACTATGGCTACACCTTC.

The V and J genes are TRBV11-2 and TRBJ1-1; TRBD1 agrees at 7 bases. The CDR3 contains 15 residues. In germline, CDR1 is SGHAT, CDR2 FQNNGV. V was clipped by 6 bases and J by 5 bases; unmatched bases: 12. CDR3 bases: TGTGCCAGCAGTCGAACCAGGGGGTTTGAAACTGAAGCTTTCTTT. This gives the protein CASSRTRGFETEAFF.

This CDR3 is CASSPYRTRGSYNEQFF. The DNA for the CDR3 is TGTGCCAGCAGTCCCTATAGGACTAGAGGCTCCTACAATGAGCAGTTCTTC. This rearrangement joins TRBV27 to TRBJ2-1, with 7 positions matching TRBD2. The CDR3 sequence is 17 residues long. The V and J ends lost 5 bases and 0 bases, in that order; junction bases with no gene match: 10. Germline lookup yields CDR1 MNHEY and CDR2 SMNVEV (reference sequence).

The J gene is TRBJ1-1, the V gene TRBV29-1; no clear D gene. The CDR3 consists of 13 residues. Germline V gene lookup returns CDR1 SQVTM and CDR2 ANQGSEA. V lost 4 bases, J lost 4 bases, and 13 bases lay in between. The CDR3: CSVGRDLGTEAFF. CDR3 in DNA: TGCAGCGTTGGGAGGGATTTGGGCACTGAAGCTTTCTTT.

This chain joins TRBV9 and TRBJ2-1; D might be TRBD2 (7 bases). The germline V gene encodes CDR1 SGDLS and CDR2 YYNGEE. Deletions cut 0 bases from V and 7 bases from J, with 17 bases between. The CDR3 loop spans 16 amino acids. In nucleotides, the CDR3 is TGTGCCAGCAGCGTAGAGGGGGGGGGTTTATTGAATGAGCAGTTCTTC. Its protein is CASSVEGGGLLNEQFF.

The chain uses TRBV6-5 and TRBJ1-1, with a weak D call TRBD1 (6 bases). V was clipped by 6 bases and J by 0 bases, with 14 bases between them. Germline V gene sequence: CDR1 MNHEY, CDR2 SVGAGI. The CDR3 covers 15 residues. The CDR3, as DNA: TGTGCCAGCAGGAGATCTACAGGGATGAACACTGAAGCTTTCTTT. Encoded protein: CASRRSTGMNTEAFF.

V is TRBV9 and J is TRBJ1-2; 8 bases are a match to TRBD1. Germline values: CDR1 SGDLS, CDR2 YYNGEE. The length of the CDR3 is 16 residues. J was trimmed by 3 bases and V by 2 bases; bases with no gene match: 9. The CDR3 region is CASSVGPLQGDYGYTF. CDR3 in DNA: TGTGCCAGCAGCGTTGGGCCCCTACAGGGGGACTATGGCTACACCTTC.

The chain has TRBV2 and TRBJ1-5; no definite D call. Trimming stripped 6 bases from V and 3 bases from J, with 18 bases between. The germline CDR1 and CDR2 sequences are SNHLY and FYNNEI. The CDR3 sequence is 16 residues long. CDR3 sequence (DNA): TGTGCCAGCAGCCGAGGGTCAGCTGATTACAATCAGCCCCAGCATTTT. It is translated as CASSRGSADYNQPQHF.

The chain uses TRBV4-1 and TRBJ1-1; D is undetermined. The V end was cut by 1 base, the J end by 3 bases, with 24 bases between. The CDR3 sequence is 19 residues long. Germline V gives CDR1 MGHRA, CDR2 YSYEKL. CDR3 nucleotides: TGCGCCAGCAGCCAAGCCCCCGTTAAGACACGGAAGCAGGACACTGAAGCTTTCTTT. It codes for CASSQAPVKTRKQDTEAFF.

For the CDR3, the DNA is TGTGCCAGCAGCTTACCGGGACAGGGCGGGTCCACTGAAGCTTTCTTT. Amino acids: CASSLPGQGGSTEAFF. The chain links TRBV5-4 to TRBJ1-1; 9 nucleotides match TRBD1. The CDR3 covers 16 residues. Germline-derived CDR1 and CDR2 are SGHNT and YYREEE (reference sequence). V shed 2 bases, J shed 4 bases, and the junction held 9 bases outside the gene matches. Full variable domain (outside the CDR3, taken from reference TRBV5-4 and TRBJ1-1): ETGVTQSPTHLIKTRGQQVTLRCSSQSGHNTVSWYQQALGQGPQFIFQYYREEENGRGNFPPRFSGLQFPNYSSELNVNALELDDSALYLCASSLPGQGGSTEAFFGQGTRLTVV.

This clone was counted once. This chain joins TRBV5-1 and TRBJ1-6, with D possibly matching TRBD1 (5 bases). Looked up from germline, CDR1 is SGHRS and CDR2 is YFSETQ. This CDR3 has 15 residues. V was clipped by 0 bases and J by 10 bases, with 14 bases between them. The CDR3 DNA follows: TGCGCCAGCAGCTTGGACAGGCCAGACCGCTCACCCCTCCACTTT. Translating it yields CASSLDRPDRSPLHF.

There are many counts of this clone. Other DNA sequences from this sample encode an identical CDR3 as well. The chain links TRBV2 to TRBJ2-7; TRBD2 matches 9 bases. Losses at the gene ends were 6 bases for V and 0 bases for J; bases not matched to a gene: 6. This CDR3 contains 15 residues. Germline loops: CDR1 SNHLY, CDR2 FYNNEI. The CDR3 DNA sequence: TGTGCCAGCAGAGTGAGCGGGGGGAGCTCCTACGAGCAGTACTTC. Protein sequence: CASRVSGGSSYEQYF.

The gene calls are TRBV5-6 and TRBJ2-7; D may be TRBD2 (5 bases). V lost 0 bases and J lost 0, with 16 bases in between. In germline, CDR1 is SGHDT, CDR2 YYEEEE. The CDR3 is 17 amino acids. CDR3 region: CASSLARGGTSSYEQYF. The CDR3, as DNA: TGTGCCAGCAGCTTGGCAAGAGGAGGAACTAGCTCCTACGAGCAGTACTTC.

The chain couples TRBV4-1 to TRBJ1-3; tentatively, D is TRBD1 (6 bases). The CDR3 contains 16 residues. Deletions cut 0 bases from V and 5 bases from J, with 14 bases between. Germline lookup yields CDR1 MGHRA and CDR2 YSYEKL. CDR3 sequence reads: CASSQDSNRERNTIYF. CDR3 sequence (DNA): TGCGCCAGCAGCCAAGACTCCAACAGGGAACGAAACACCATATATTTT.

This clone showed up just a few times. J is TRBJ1-5 and V is TRBV10-3, with D unclear. Germline-derived CDR1 and CDR2 are ENHRY and SYGVKD. This CDR3 is 12 amino acids long. Trimming removed 3 bases at V and 6 bases at J, with 6 bases between. The CDR3 loop reads CAISDRTQPQHF. As DNA, the CDR3 is TGTGCCATCAGTGACAGAACTCAGCCCCAGCATTTT.

V usage is TRBV6-6 and J usage is TRBJ1-4, with D possibly being TRBD1 (5 bases). V lost 4 bases and J 15 bases, leaving 12 bases between the germline ends. This CDR3 spans 11 amino acids. Germline CDR1 reads MNHNY; CDR2 reads SVGAGI (reference sequence). The CDR3 sequence is CASSSPSGVFF. The CDR3 DNA sequence: TGTGCCAGCAGTTCCCCCTCGGGGGTGTTTTTT.

This chain connects TRBV10-1 to TRBJ2-3; D is possibly TRBD2 (7 bases). CDR1 is WNHNN and CDR2 is SYGVQD in the germline V gene (reference sequence). Trimming left V 6 bases short and J 0 bases short, with 10 bases between. CDR3 length equals 14 residues. The CDR3 protein is CASSGGGSTDTQYF. CDR3 DNA sequence: TGCGCCAGCAGCGGCGGGGGCAGCACAGATACGCAGTATTTT.

The rearrangement uses TRBV13 and TRBJ2-2; 12 nucleotides align to TRBD1. Losses at the gene ends were 6 bases for V and 7 bases for J; bases not matched to a gene: 6. Germline-derived CDR1 and CDR2 are PRHDT and FYEKMQ (reference sequence). This CDR3 comprises 15 residues. CDR3 sequence (DNA): TGTGCCAGCAGGATGGGACAGGGGGCCTTCGGGGAGCTGTTTTTT. This gives the protein CASRMGQGAFGELFF.

The V gene is TRBV11-2, the J gene TRBJ2-1; TRBD1 matches 9 bases. This CDR3 spans 17 amino acids. The germline V gene encodes CDR1 SGHAT and CDR2 FQNNGV. V shed 1 base and J 10 bases; nucleotides not matched to a gene: 14. The CDR3 DNA reads as TGTGCCAGCAGCTTAGTCTCGGGGACAGGGAACCTGGGCGAGCAGTTCTTC. Translation: CASSLVSGTGNLGEQFF.

This chain connects TRBV11-2 to TRBJ2-7; 11 nucleotides match TRBD2. CDR3 length: 18 amino acids. Germline CDR1 and CDR2: SGHAT and FQNNGV. The V and J ends lost 1 base and 7 bases, in that order; junction bases with no gene match: 15. CDR3 nucleotide sequence: TGTGCCAGCAGCTTAGTCCTCCGGGGGCTAGCGGGGGGCCGGGAGCAGTACTTC. Encoded protein: CASSLVLRGLAGGREQYF.